A selection of T cell receptor beta chains follows, all from one sample in a study of PD-1 blockade in mismatch repair-deficient tumors. Sequencing was performed with immunoSEQ multiplex PCR; in TCRdb, only in-frame clones are kept and a portion is missing. The sample consists of approximately 60,000 clones, about 87% of them appearing once. Sequenced here: peripheral blood, sampled 52 weeks after starting pembrolizumab. Source of these receptors: an adult with mismatch repair-deficient cancer. Both conserved end residues are part of each CDR3. Fields, in order: J gene, V gene, CDR3 protein.

TRBJ2-1 TRBV10-2 CASSVGTSGSSYNEQFF
TRBJ1-2 TRBV19 CASSISGQGGLGYTF
TRBJ2-1 TRBV4-3 CASSQGQGDNEQFF
TRBJ1-1 TRBV19 CASSRLGNTEAFF
TRBJ2-7 TRBV10-3 CAIRTTGVWEQYF
TRBJ2-1 TRBV7-9 CASSPLAGGNNEQFF
TRBJ2-3 TRBV27 CASSLIGSADTQYF
TRBJ2-7 TRBV11-2 CASSLGRTYEQYF
TRBJ1-5 TRBV4-1 CASSHGFGQPQHF
TRBJ2-4 TRBV5-1 CASSDMRAGAVDIQYF
TRBJ1-1 TRBV19 CASSPTARGTEAFF
TRBJ2-2 TRBV5-6 CASSFEGGRPGELFF
TRBJ2-3 TRBV6-4 CASSEDSGSTDTQYF
TRBJ2-5 TRBV12-5 CASGLGRGRETQYF
TRBJ2-3 TRBV7-2 CASSAGWRRTDTQYF
TRBJ2-7 TRBV7-2 CASSLTPGHPSYEQYF
TRBJ2-2 TRBV5-4 CASRLGGELFF
TRBJ2-1 TRBV19 CASSTSGAYNEQFF
TRBJ1-4 TRBV15 CATSPRQGAGEKLFF
TRBJ2-7 TRBV14 CASSQVGYEQYF